The table lists the clone carrying this T cell receptor (beta chain) with many counts. TCR beta CDR3 region amplification was performed from RNA transcripts. When the TCR CDR3 underwent first-round RT-PCR, the HTBI primer set was used. TCRdb redid the calling of the multiplex PCR reads with MiXCR, one entry per CDR3 protein. The data hold approximately 430,000 distinct CDR3 sequences, with approximately 15% observed a single time. The CDR3 extends over 14 amino acids. Germline loops: CDR1 MDHEN, CDR2 SYDVKM. V was clipped by 4 bases and J by 5 bases; unmatched bases: 5. This specimen belongs to a study of T cells in Graves' hyperthyroidism and ophthalmopathy.

The origin of this receptor is a woman under 30 with Graves' hyperthyroidism. Source material: blood. V is TRBV28 and J is TRBJ2-7; 10 positions match TRBD1. The CDR3 bases are TGTGCCAGCAGTTCAGGGGACAGGGGCCACGAGCAGTACTTC. Protein sequence: CASSSGDRGHEQYF.